The present T cell receptor (beta chain) was sequenced within a study of CXCR3-negative and CXCR3-positive naive CD8 T cells. Study results and limitations: A higher hydrophobicity marked the TRB CDR3s of CXCR3-positive naive cells versus CXCR3-negative naive cells.

The CDR3 loop spans 15 amino acids. Germline V gene sequence: CDR1 DFQATT, CDR2 SNEGSKA (reference sequence). UMI-labeled TRB cDNA libraries were prepared by 5' RACE. TCRdb re-called the 5' RACE reads and gives one entry per CDR3 protein, without DNA. This sample lists about 5,500 distinct CDR3 sequences; its ten largest clones have 2%. Turning to this clonotype: The antigen is undetermined.

The clonotype was recovered from a human donor in good health. Some clones in this sample may be carry-over from other donors' samples. Sequencing input: naive CXCR3+ CD8+ T cells from blood. The subset denotes: CD45RO-CCR7+CD27+CD95- naive CD8+ T cells expressing CXCR3 (TNR3+). This rearrangement joins TRBV20-1 to TRBJ2-1; TCRdb proposes TRBD1, but this gene call is untestable without DNA. The chain's CDR3 is CSATRTGSSYNEQFF.